Presented here are 18 T cell receptor beta chains from one specimen sequenced in a study of blood T cell repertoires in COVID-19. Using immunoSEQ multiplex PCR, the repertoire was profiled, and TCRdb retains in-frame clones only, with some absent. The sample holds about 150,000 clones, roughly 87% seen once. The source material was peripheral blood. The receptors were gathered from a woman in her fifties or sixties with active or convalescent COVID-19.

The chain recombines TRBV10-2 with TRBJ2-1; 8 bases line up with TRBD1. The germline V gene has CDR1 WSHSY and CDR2 SAAADI. V dropped 5 bases and J dropped 7; count of bases not matched to a gene: 19. The CDR3 runs 18 residues. CDR3 DNA sequence: TGCGCCAGCAGTCTGAACCCCTTCGGACAGGGAGTGAGGAATGAGCAGTTCTTC. Translated: CASSLNPFGQGVRNEQFF.

The chain uses TRBV18 and TRBJ2-1; D possibly corresponds to TRBD1 (6 bases). CDR3 length: 14 amino acids. Germline V lookup: CDR1 KGHSH, CDR2 LQKENI. V was trimmed by 6 bases and J by 4 bases, leaving 13 bases between them. Here the CDR3 reads CASSQGQGYNEQFF. The CDR3 bases are TGTGCCAGCTCCCAGGGGCAGGGGTACAATGAGCAGTTCTTC.

This clone has a single count. The CDR3 region is CASSVPLLAGGRDTQYF. CDR3 DNA sequence: TGTGCCAGCAGTGTGCCCCTACTAGCGGGGGGGAGGGATACGCAGTATTTT. This chain connects TRBV6-1 to TRBJ2-3; 13 nucleotides line up with TRBD2. The ends lost 4 bases at V and 6 bases at J; junction bases unmatched: 10. The CDR3 is 17 amino acids. Germline CDR1 and CDR2: MNHNS and SASEGT.

This chain joins TRBV5-1 and TRBJ2-7; D possibly corresponds to TRBD1 (6 bases). Trimming pared 0 bases from V and 0 bases from J, leaving 10 bases between. Germline CDR1 is SGHRS and CDR2 is YFSETQ. The CDR3 extends over 15 amino acids. CDR3 loop: CASSLGDMSSYEQYF. DNA for the CDR3: TGCGCCAGCAGCTTGGGGGACATGAGCTCCTACGAGCAGTACTTC.

The chain couples TRBV10-1 to TRBJ1-1; 9 nucleotides align to TRBD1. CDR3 length: 15 amino acids. Unmatched junction bases numbered 4, after V lost 3 bases and J lost 2 bases. CDR1 is WNHNN, CDR2 SYGVQD, per germline (reference sequence). CDR3 amino acids: CASSEEGQGNTEAFF. As DNA, the CDR3 is TGCGCCAGCAGTGAAGAGGGACAGGGCAACACTGAAGCTTTCTTT.

The chain combines TRBV5-4 with TRBJ2-7, with 7 bases matching TRBD1. The CDR3 is 16 residues long. The germline gives CDR1 SGHNT, CDR2 YYREEE (reference sequence). V lost 0 bases to trimming and J lost 0 bases; unmatched junction nucleotides: 6. CDR3 DNA: TGTGCCAGCAGCTTGGCCAGGGACAGCCACTCCTACGAGCAGTACTTC. Amino acid sequence: CASSLARDSHSYEQYF.

The genes are TRBV4-1 and TRBJ1-1; D possibly corresponds to TRBD1 (6 bases). This CDR3 has 16 residues. The germline CDR1 and CDR2 sequences are MGHRA and YSYEKL. The V end was cut by 4 bases, the J end by 0 bases, with 15 bases between. The CDR3 here is CASSLTSGQLNTEAFF. CDR3 in DNA: TGCGCCAGCAGCCTGACTTCTGGACAGCTGAACACTGAAGCTTTCTTT.

The V and J genes are TRBV7-8 and TRBJ1-3, with TRBD1 as a possible D gene (6 bases). Germline V gene data show CDR1 as SGHVS and CDR2 as FQNEAQ. V was trimmed by 1 base and J by 0 bases, leaving 13 bases between them. CDR3 length equals 17 residues. The CDR3 region has the DNA TGTGCCAGCAGCTTAGGACGGCAGGGGAACTCTGGAAACACCATATATTTT. It encodes CASSLGRQGNSGNTIYF.

This clone was seen only a few times. The rearrangement joins TRBV30 to TRBJ1-5; possible D gene TRBD1, 6 bases. The CDR3 is 13 residues long. Germline V gene lookup returns CDR1 GTSNPN and CDR2 SVGIG (reference sequence). The V end was cut by 1 base, the J end by 2 bases, with 6 bases between. CDR3 sequence: CAWSGTGNQPQHF. CDR3 nucleotides: TGTGCCTGGAGTGGGACAGGCAATCAGCCCCAGCATTTT. The whole variable domain, remainder taken from reference TRBV30 and TRBJ1-5, is SQTIHQWPATLVQPVGSPLSLECTVEGTSNPNLYWYRQAAGRGLQLLFYSVGIGQISSEVPQNLSASRPQDRQFILSSKKLLLSDSGFYLCAWSGTGNQPQHFGDGTRLSIL.

This clone has just one count. V gene TRBV9 combines with J gene TRBJ1-2; no clear D gene. In germline, CDR1 is SGDLS, CDR2 YYNGEE. V lost 3 bases, J lost 8 bases, and 17 bases lay in between. This CDR3 region has 14 residues. The CDR3 loop is CASSASYVDLGYTF. The CDR3 nucleotides are TGTGCCAGCAGCGCCTCTTACGTAGATTTAGGCTACACCTTC.

DNA of the CDR3: TGTGCCAGCAGCTTAGGATGGGGGGGAACCTACGAGCAGTACTTC. This sequence encodes CASSLGWGGTYEQYF. V is TRBV7-8 and J is TRBJ2-7, with TRBD2 identical over 7 bases. CDR3 length: 15 amino acids. Germline CDR1 and CDR2: SGHVS and FQNEAQ. V shed 1 base and J 2 bases; nucleotides not matched to a gene: 5.

This sequence joins TRBV6-2 or TRBV6-3 and TRBJ1-5; the match to TRBD1 covers 8 bases. The CDR3 consists of 16 residues. The V gene's germline CDR1 is MNHEY and CDR2 SVGEGT. J gave up 0 bases and V 4 bases, and 5 bases lay outside the gene matches. Here the CDR3 DNA reads TGTGCCAGCAGTTCCAGGACAGGGAATAGCAATCAGCCCCAGCATTTT. Protein sequence: CASSSRTGNSNQPQHF.

V gene TRBV5-8 combines with J gene TRBJ2-7, with 7 positions matching TRBD1. Trimming took 4 bases from V and 4 from J; bases not matched to a gene: 11. CDR1 and CDR2 from the germline V gene are SGHTS and YDEGEE. This CDR3 region has 15 residues. This CDR3 reads CASSPGQVTWYEQYF. CDR3 DNA sequence: TGTGCCAGCAGCCCCGGACAGGTAACATGGTACGAGCAGTACTTC.

This clone came up once. V gene TRBV10-3 combines with J gene TRBJ2-2, with a possible D match to TRBD1 (5 bases). The V end was cut by 7 bases, the J end by 7 bases, with 16 bases between. The V gene's germline CDR1 is ENHRY and CDR2 SYGVKD. The CDR3 is 14 amino acids. The CDR3 DNA reads TGTGCCATCAACCCAGGGAAGGGGAACGGGGAGCTGTTTTTT. Its translation is CAINPGKGNGELFF.

V gene TRBV6-5 combines with J gene TRBJ1-4; tentative D call: TRBD1 (6 bases). The CDR3 runs to 12 residues. V lost 7 bases and J 11 bases, leaving 14 bases between the germline ends. CDR1 and CDR2 from the germline V gene are MNHEY and SVGAGI. Here the CDR3 reads CASTVAGEKLFF. The CDR3 DNA reads as TGTGCCAGCACCGTCGCAGGGGAGAAACTGTTTTTT.

The J gene is TRBJ1-1, the V gene TRBV18, with 11 bases lining up with TRBD1. The germline V gene has CDR1 KGHSH and CDR2 LQKENI. The CDR3 has 17 amino acids. The V segment lost 3 bases and the J segment 3 bases; nucleotides outside the gene matches: 9. The chain's CDR3 is CASSPFSMGQGDTEAFF. DNA for the CDR3: TGTGCCAGCTCACCCTTCTCTATGGGACAGGGGGACACTGAAGCTTTCTTT. The full variable domain, in which reference TRBV18 and TRBJ1-1 provide the parts outside the CDR3, is NAGVMQNPRHLVRRRGQEARLRCSPMKGHSHVYWYRQLPEEGLKFMVYLQKENIIDESGMPKERFSAEFPKEGPSILRIQQVVRGDSAAYFCASSPFSMGQGDTEAFFGQGTRLTVV.

The J gene is TRBJ1-2, the V gene TRBV14, with 7 bases matching TRBD1. CDR1 and CDR2 (germline): SGHDN, FVKESK. This CDR3 region has 17 residues. Trimming removed 3 bases from V and 6 bases from J; junction bases left unmatched: 16. CDR3 loop: CASSQVGQTFRFDGYTF. For the CDR3, the DNA is TGTGCCAGCAGCCAGGTGGGACAGACCTTTCGTTTTGATGGCTACACCTTC.

As to this clone: This sample includes further DNA sequences coding for the same CDR3. The chain employs TRBV19 and TRBJ1-5, with 10 bases fitting TRBD1. This CDR3 spans 13 amino acids. Unmatched junction bases numbered 0, after V lost 6 bases and J lost 4 bases. The germline V gene has CDR1 LNHDA and CDR2 SQIVND (reference sequence). CDR3 nucleotides: TGTGCCAGTAGGGGACAGGGGAATCAGCCCCAGCATTTT. Its translation: CASRGQGNQPQHF. Filled out from reference TRBV19 and TRBJ1-5, the complete variable domain reads DGGITQSPKYLFRKEGQNVTLSCEQNLNHDAMYWYRQDPGQGLRLIYYSQIVNDFQKGDIAEGYSVSREKKESFPLTVTSAQKNPTAFYLCASRGQGNQPQHFGDGTRLSIL.